This T cell receptor (beta chain) was observed in a study of regulatory dendritic cells for organ transplantation. Findings and caveats of the study: The authors noted considerable between-person heterogeneity in alloreactive memory CD8+ cells. Naive T cells showed high diversity, memory cells less, memory CD8+ least.

Generated by immunoSEQ multiplex PCR, the TCRdb table keeps only in-frame clones and is missing some. The top ten hold 0.26% of the sample, which has roughly 23,000 clones, 85% seen once. Sorted T cells were CFSE-labeled and cultured 4 to 5 days with allogeneic regulatory or mature dendritic cells at 1:10. Trimming took off 4 bases at V and 2 bases at J, with 20 bases between the two ends. This CDR3 comprises 17 residues. Looked up from germline, CDR1 is SGDLS and CDR2 is YYNGEE. Notes on this clone: Its specificity is not known.

The chain joins TRBV9 to TRBJ2-3; D perhaps matches TRBD2 (7 bases). Sequencing was carried out using naive CD4+ T cells from blood cultured with dendritic cells. The subset denotes: CD45RA+ naive T cells. This receptor was taken from a human donor in good health. The CDR3 loop reads CASSLRLGGLYTDTQYF. Here the CDR3 DNA reads TGTGCCAGCAGCCTCCGGCTCGGGGGGCTTTACACAGATACGCAGTATTTT.